The source of this TCR beta chain is a study of beta chain features in type 1 diabetes. Study-wide context: No patient-donor differences in age, gender, total cells or subset yield.

Every bit of the isolated RNA underwent reverse transcription, so sequencing read expressed TCRB transcripts. Clones were sequenced by immunoSEQ multiplex PCR, and TCRdb holds only the in-frame ones, with some missing. Of about 410,000 clones listed, around 13% are singletons. The table lists this clone with a few counts. Looked up from germline, CDR1 is SGHRS and CDR2 is YFSETQ. The V end lost 0 bases, the J end lost 5 bases, and 8 bases lay between the germline ends. The CDR3 loop spans 13 amino acids. Material for sequencing was naive CD4+ T cells from blood. The sequence came from a man aged 25-45 years in good health. The V and J genes are TRBV5-1 and TRBJ1-2; D might be TRBD1 (6 bases). The CDR3 sequence: CASSLGTAYGYTF. DNA of the CDR3: TGCGCCAGCAGCTTGGGGACAGCGTATGGCTACACCTTC. Variable domain in full (rest from reference TRBV5-1 and TRBJ1-2): KAGVTQTPRYLIKTRGQQVTLSCSPISGHRSVSWYQQTPGQGLQFLFEYFSETQRNKGNFPGRFSGRQFSNSRSEMNVSTLELGDSALYLCASSLGTAYGYTFGSGTRLTVV.